The next 27 T cell receptor beta chains were all read from a single sample in a study of blood T cells in healthy people across ages. Sample-barcoded 5' priming and a J-beta primer mix drove a second PCR of roughly 7 to 11 cycles. One entry per CDR3 protein, called by TCRdb with MiXCR from the 5' RACE reads. The table lists hundreds of thousands of distinct CDR3 sequences, more than 20% of them singletons. The sample was also reused in another study, on T cells of mothers and their children.

The sequenced sample consisted of blood. All receptors come from a boy between 5 and 17 years old in good health.

The chain links TRBV15 to TRBJ1-1; TRBD1 might be the D (5 bases). Trimming stripped 2 bases from V and 3 bases from J, with 16 bases between. The CDR3 consists of 16 residues. The germline V gene encodes CDR1 LNHNV and CDR2 YYDKDF (reference sequence). CDR3 DNA sequence: TGTGCCACCAGCAGAACCAGGGTTTCCGGGGACACTGAAGCTTTCTTT. Residues: CATSRTRVSGDTEAFF.

The chain combines TRBV5-1 with TRBJ2-1, with 9 bases lining up with TRBD2. After removal of 0 bases from V and 9 bases from J, the junction contained 1 base not matched to a gene. The length of the CDR3 is 13 residues. Germline assignment: CDR1 SGHRS and CDR2 YFSETQ. The CDR3 DNA is TGCGCCAGCAGCTTGGGTAGCGGGGGTGAGCAGTTCTTC. Protein product: CASSLGSGGEQFF.

The V gene is TRBV5-1, the J gene TRBJ2-1; 10 nucleotides match TRBD2. The germline gives CDR1 SGHRS, CDR2 YFSETQ. Unmatched junction bases numbered 5, after V lost 1 base and J lost 4 bases. The CDR3 is made up of 16 amino acids. CDR3 residues: CASSLREREGYNEQFF. The CDR3 DNA reads TGCGCCAGCAGCTTGCGGGAGCGGGAGGGGTACAATGAGCAGTTCTTC.

CDR3 sequence: CSARDSEAGDTGELFF. The CDR3 bases are TGCAGTGCTAGAGATTCAGAGGCGGGAGACACCGGGGAGCTGTTTTTT. The V and J genes are TRBV20-1 and TRBJ2-2; the match to TRBD2 covers 7 bases. The V segment lost 0 bases and the J segment 3 bases; nucleotides outside the gene matches: 7. The CDR3 length is 16 residues. Looked up from germline, CDR1 is DFQATT and CDR2 is SNEGSKA (reference sequence).

The table lists this clonotype with a few counts. V usage is TRBV5-5 and J usage is TRBJ2-1; unclear D gene. The end of the DNA is better explained by TRBJ2-5, so the J call may be wrong. CDR3 length: 15 residues. Germline assignment: CDR1 SGHKS and CDR2 YYEKEE (reference sequence). This CDR3 reads CASSRTTNGQETQYF. The CDR3 nucleotides are TGTGCCAGCAGCCGGACCACAAACGGCCAAGAGACCCAGTACTTC.

This chain joins TRBV29-1 and TRBJ2-7; D remains ambiguous. V dropped 5 bases and J dropped 3 bases, with 14 bases sitting between them. CDR1 is SQVTM and CDR2 is ANQGSEA in the germline V gene. The CDR3 is 13 amino acids. Here the CDR3 reads CSVIAPTGYEQYF. The CDR3 coding sequence is TGCAGCGTTATAGCCCCGACGGGCTACGAGCAGTACTTC.

The J gene is TRBJ2-5, the V gene TRBV5-5; no clear D gene. Matching the DNA end better, TRBJ2-7 makes the J call doubtful. CDR3 size: 12 residues. Germline V gene sequence: CDR1 SGHKS, CDR2 YYEKEE (reference sequence). The CDR3 loop is CASRSITYEQYF. The CDR3, as DNA: TGTGCCAGCCGCAGCATAACCTACGAGCAGTACTTC.

The V and J genes are TRBV4-3 and TRBJ2-5; maybe TRBD1 (6 bases). V gave up 6 bases and J gave up 2 bases, with 19 bases separating them. Germline CDR1 is LGHNA and CDR2 is YSLEER. The CDR3 is made up of 16 amino acids. The CDR3 sequence is CASSQSHRVGQETQYF. The CDR3 region has the DNA TGCGCCAGCAGTCAAAGCCACAGGGTAGGGCAAGAGACCCAGTACTTC.

This clonotype has more than one count but fewer than ten. This chain links TRBV13 with TRBJ2-4; D possibly corresponds to TRBD1 (6 bases). This CDR3 contains 15 residues. The V gene's germline CDR1 is PRHDT and CDR2 FYEKMQ (reference sequence). The V gene lost 1 base and the J gene lost 2 bases, with 9 bases spanning the gap. CDR3 DNA: TGTGCCAGCAGCTTAGAGGGGGAGACCAAAAACATTCAGTACTTC. This codes for CASSLEGETKNIQYF.

The chain links TRBV3-1 to TRBJ2-7; D unresolved. V gave up 1 base and J gave up 3 bases, with 19 bases separating them. Per the germline V gene, CDR1 is LGHDT and CDR2 is YNNKEL (reference sequence). The CDR3 loop spans 17 amino acids. For the CDR3, the DNA is TGTGCCAGCAGCCAAGTTTATGAGGAGATTTCTGACTACGAGCAGTACTTC. Protein sequence: CASSQVYEEISDYEQYF.

The table lists this clonotype with a few counts. This chain uses TRBV6-5 with TRBJ1-3, with TRBD1 matching 7 bases. V lost 10 bases to trimming and J lost 4 bases; unmatched junction nucleotides: 13. This CDR3 comprises 15 residues. Germline assignment: CDR1 MNHEY and CDR2 SVGAGI. CDR3 protein: CATKIHRGGGNTIYF. DNA for the CDR3: TGTGCCACCAAGATTCACAGGGGCGGCGGAAACACCATATATTTT.

On this clonotype: A read error may account for a junction end that differs from germline. This chain uses TRBV7-7 with TRBJ2-2, with D possibly being TRBD1 or TRBD2 (5 bases each). The CDR3 covers 14 residues. Germline assignment: CDR1 SSHAT and CDR2 FNYEAQ (reference sequence). CDR3 sequence reads: CASSRDRRPGELFF. CDR3 DNA sequence: TGTGCTAGCAGCCGGGACCGCCGTCCCGGGGAGCTGTTTTTT. The whole variable domain, filled in from reference TRBV7-7 and TRBJ2-2, reads GAGVSQSPRYKVTKRGQDVTLRCDPISSHATLYWYQQALGQGPEFLTYFNYEAQPDKSGLPSDRFSAERPEGSISTLTIQRTEQRDSAMYRCASSRDRRPGELFFGEGSRLTVL.

The CDR3 bases are TGTGCCAGCAGACCGGGGTGGAGCACAGATACGCAGTATTTT. It codes for CASRPGWSTDTQYF. The rearrangement links TRBV28 to TRBJ2-3, with a tentative D call TRBD2 (5 bases). Germline CDR1 reads MDHEN; CDR2 reads SYDVKM. Trimming shortened V by 6 bases and J by 0 bases, and 10 bases separated the two germline ends. This CDR3 has 14 residues.

The rearrangement joins TRBV13 to TRBJ1-2; perhaps TRBD1 as D (6 bases). CDR3 length: 18 residues. CDR1 is PRHDT, CDR2 FYEKMQ, per germline (reference sequence). V was clipped by 7 bases and J by 1 base, with 25 bases between them. DNA of the CDR3: TGTGCCAGCACCACATATAAGGACCCGGGACACGTTAACTATGGCTACACCTTC. It is translated as CASTTYKDPGHVNYGYTF. Based on the CDR3 plus reference TRBV13 and TRBJ1-2, the full variable domain is AAGVIQSPRHLIKEKRETATLKCYPIPRHDTVYWYQQGPGQDPQFLISFYEKMQSDKGSIPDRFSAQQFSDYHSELNMSSLELGDSALYFCASTTYKDPGHVNYGYTFGSGTRLTVV.

DNA for the CDR3: TGTGCCAGCAGCCCCCGCTGGGCGACCCCCCGAAACAATGAGCAGTTCTTC. Translated, it gives CASSPRWATPRNNEQFF. This sequence joins TRBV11-1 and TRBJ2-1; D remains ambiguous. Germline values: CDR1 SGHAT, CDR2 FQDESV (reference sequence). The CDR3 covers 17 residues. Trimming took 5 bases from V and 5 from J, leaving 22 bases between them.

This clonotype was recorded a few times. V gene TRBV28 combines with J gene TRBJ1-1; TRBD1 might be the D (5 bases). Germline V lookup: CDR1 MDHEN, CDR2 SYDVKM. V shed 3 bases and J shed 3 bases, with 11 bases lying between them. This CDR3 has 14 residues. CDR3 DNA sequence: TGTGCCAGCAGTTTGAGGACACTATACACTGAAGCTTTCTTT. Translating it yields CASSLRTLYTEAFF.

The V gene is TRBV28, the J gene TRBJ2-3; D might be TRBD2 (6 bases). Trimming stripped 7 bases from V and 2 bases from J, with 13 bases between. The CDR3 is 14 amino acids. Germline V gene data show CDR1 as MDHEN and CDR2 as SYDVKM. The CDR3 here is CASTGLPTTDTQYF. CDR3 DNA sequence: TGTGCCAGCACCGGACTACCCACCACAGATACGCAGTATTTT.

This clonotype has more than one count but fewer than ten. J is TRBJ2-5 and V is TRBV28; a possible D gene is TRBD2 (5 bases). This CDR3 has 14 residues. Germline CDR1 reads MDHEN; CDR2 reads SYDVKM. Trimming removed 7 bases at V and 1 base at J, with 13 bases between. The CDR3 region is CASNAQGSQETQYF. CDR3 sequence (DNA): TGTGCCAGCAATGCTCAAGGGAGCCAAGAGACCCAGTACTTC.

This rearrangement joins TRBV29-1 to TRBJ2-1; possible D gene TRBD1, 6 bases. Germline V gene sequence: CDR1 SQVTM, CDR2 ANQGSEA. The CDR3 has 12 amino acids. The V and J ends lost 0 bases and 7 bases respectively, with 7 bases between them. CDR3 loop: CSVEEGGNEQFF. The CDR3 DNA is TGCAGCGTTGAAGAAGGGGGAAATGAGCAGTTCTTC.

The table lists this clonotype with many counts. This rearrangement joins TRBV14 to TRBJ2-3; D gene unclear. V lost 4 bases and J 3 bases, leaving 5 bases between the germline ends. Germline V lookup: CDR1 SGHDN, CDR2 FVKESK. The CDR3 is 12 amino acids. CDR3 sequence: CASSPRTDTQYF. CDR3 sequence (DNA): TGTGCCAGCAGCCCCCGGACAGATACGCAGTATTTT.

J is TRBJ1-4 and V is TRBV12-3 or TRBV12-4; the D is unclear. The V end was cut by 3 bases, the J end by 8 bases, with 16 bases between. The CDR3 is made up of 15 amino acids. The CDR3 coding sequence is TGTGCCAGCAGTTTCTCCGGGGTTTCCGGGGAAAAACTGTTTTTT. Translation: CASSFSGVSGEKLFF.

The rearrangement links TRBV4-3 to TRBJ1-1; D is uncertain. Deletions cut 4 bases from V and 4 bases from J, with 10 bases between. CDR3 length: 13 amino acids. CDR1 is LGHNA and CDR2 is YSLEER in the germline V gene. The CDR3 loop reads CASSLKRSTEAFF. CDR3 in DNA: TGCGCCAGCAGCCTCAAGAGGAGCACTGAAGCTTTCTTT.

The chain joins TRBV6-5 to TRBJ1-1, with 9 positions matching TRBD1. J lost 6 bases, V lost 5 bases, and 7 bases had no gene match. Per the germline V gene, CDR1 is MNHEY and CDR2 is SVGAGI. This CDR3 contains 14 residues. CDR3 loop: CASSKGQGRAEAFF. CDR3 in DNA: TGTGCCAGCAGTAAGGGACAGGGTCGCGCTGAAGCTTTCTTT.

This clonotype was counted a few times. This chain connects TRBV20-1 to TRBJ2-1; D unresolved. V was pared by 5 bases and J by 0 bases, with 14 bases between. Germline CDR1 and CDR2: DFQATT and SNEGSKA (reference sequence). The CDR3 runs 15 residues. In nucleotides, the CDR3 is TGCAGTGCTCCGGACCGTTCGAGCTCCTACAATGAGCAGTTCTTC. Protein sequence: CSAPDRSSSYNEQFF.

The J gene is TRBJ2-1, the V gene TRBV6-6; 8 positions agree with TRBD2. After removal of 6 bases from V and 3 bases from J, the junction contained 4 bases not matched to a gene. Germline loops: CDR1 MNHNY, CDR2 SVGAGI (reference sequence). The CDR3 runs to 14 residues. CDR3 bases: TGTGCCAGCAGCCCACTAGCGGACTACAATGAGCAGTTCTTC. This codes for CASSPLADYNEQFF.

This clonotype was seen only a few times. The V and J genes are TRBV2 and TRBJ1-2; D ambiguous. V lost 2 bases, J lost 7 bases, and 5 bases lay in between. This CDR3 region has 11 residues. Per the germline V gene, CDR1 is SNHLY and CDR2 is FYNNEI. CDR3 loop: CASSERIGYTF. DNA of the CDR3: TGTGCCAGCAGTGAACGGATTGGCTACACCTTC.

The sample holds a few counts of this clonotype. The V and J genes are TRBV7-8 and TRBJ2-7, with no clear D. The DNA end favors TRBJ2-1, so the J call may be wrong. CDR3 size: 12 residues. CDR1 and CDR2 (germline): SGHVS, FQNEAQ. The CDR3 region is CASSLVQNEQFF. As DNA, the CDR3 is TGTGCCAGCAGCTTAGTACAAAATGAGCAGTTCTTC.